The source of this T cell receptor beta chain is a study of long-term antiretroviral therapy in people with HIV (dated by TCRdb to between 2021 and 2023). Study-level background: The earliest samples were collected about a decade before the 2015 WHO recommendation for immediate ART, when ART was typically delayed until CD4 counts fell. No cross-contamination during QIAcube processing was seen in test extractions of a monoclonal T-cell line run alongside 30 to 35 polyclonal samples. Of the 30 participants with HIV, ten to eleven were female. From 25 to 30 adults with confirmed HIV infection, the cohort provided under 250 cryopreserved PBMC samples, gathered serially across a mean of approximately six years (range 1-12). A retrospective serial study tested whether changes in peripheral blood TRB repertoire composition and diversity were associated with ART initiation and durable HIV suppression.

The immunoSEQ hsTCRB v3.0 assay was used at survey level resolution to sequence the TRB variable region. A depth of roughly 40,000-55,000 T-cell genomes per sample was targeted for TRB sequencing. TRB libraries were pooled and sequenced on an Illumina MiSeq using a v3 150-cycle kit. In the original analysis: Repertoire analysis was run in R within a reproducible Nextflow workflow that covered QC, data transformation and analysis. LymphoSeq2, an R package for AIRR-Seq data exploration, was used to implement custom analyses. After excluding a handful of samples that yielded fewer than 5000 total TRB sequences, approximately 170 HIV repertoires remained for analysis. Among the approximately 190 HIV repertoires that were kept, roughly 59 were collected before ART initiation and some 130 were collected after ART initiation. Each repertoire was downsampled to 5000 TRB nucleotide sequences, and summary statistics were averaged across 100 downsampling iterations. The analysis kept only TRB sequences whose CDR3 regions were at least seven amino acids long. A Shannon entropy-derived clonality score and the Gini coefficient were used to measure diversity. In the repertoire networks, any two of the top 5000 CDR3 amino acid sequences were connected whenever the two sequences differed by an edit distance of one. Antigen specificity groups and MHC restriction were predicted for TRB CDR3 amino acid sequences with GLIPH2. To flag known associations with CMV, EBV, HIV or tissue antigens, CDR3 amino acid sequences were compared against VDJdb and McPAS-TCR. Pre-ART, post-ART and control groups were compared with Wilcoxon signed-rank tests and Holm-Bonferroni correction. Sourced from immuneACCESS, this table was stored by TCRdb with only in-frame sequences that have V and J called. A share of the clones is absent; for the studies checked, an unresolved V gene accounts for under half, and the remainder has no known explanation. Clone size and the V and J calls come from that table; the DNA yielded D and trimming. This sample comprises fewer than 55,000 clones, 90% to 95% of them detected only once. The top ten clonotypes cover 2.5% to 3% of the sample.

Overall results and qualifications from the work: Since PBMC availability was limited, sequencing covered only the TCR beta chain, with no alpha chain pairing. Narrower CDR3 length ranges were observed in HIV repertoires than in controls, and an antigen-experienced repertoire with only a slight naive shift after ART was suggested by the network structure. Inferences about post-ART repertoire changes are limited because no data were available on ART adherence, viral resistance or therapy changes. Samples dated from the mid-2000s to the late 2010s, and the ART regimens used may be less effective than current ones. A significant increase in TRB diversity was found to be associated with ART initiation, although TRB diversity was observed to remain significantly below that of transplant donor controls even after long-term ART. Expanded TRB clones identified before ART initiation dominated the repertoire across all time points, though the dominance fluctuated and decreased in many PLHIV after ART. Because pre-ART samples had limited cell numbers, unsorted PBMC were profiled rather than sorted CD4+ and CD8+ T cells.

Inclusion was restricted to participants for whom at least one PBMC sample before ART initiation and at least two post-ART samples were available. Every participant with HIV received treatment in the United States of America. Before DNA extraction, cryopreserved samples containing roughly 0.9-11 million PBMC were thawed and washed. At the time of the earliest PBMC sample, participants with HIV were aged between 23 and 54 years. Each participant contributed PBMC samples from 1-4 timepoints before ART initiation and 2-8 timepoints after ART initiation, with a median of 7 samples. For every participant, serial HIV viral load, CD4+ T-cell count, ART history and demographic data were obtained. A Qiagen kit on a QIAcube was used to extract genomic DNA from unsorted PBMC, with samples processed in batches of 12. As concerns this clone: This clone's antigen is unknown. The input lacks base qualities; no much larger clone sits a single base away.

Looking up the germline V gene (reference sequence) yields CDR1 LNHNV and CDR2 YYDKDF. V is cut back by 6 bases and J by 4 bases, with 8 bases in the junction unmatched. There are 16 amino acids in the CDR3, from cysteine to phenylalanine inclusive. Just CDR3 DNA is preserved here, 48 bases in frame from base 1. This sequence uses TRBV15 and TRBJ2-6, and TRBD1 aligns with 8 junction nucleotides. The sequencing used unsorted PBMCs, collected 3.7 years after starting antiretroviral therapy. This sequence was found in a woman in her forties or fifties with HIV. In nucleotide form, the sequence is TGTGCCACCAGAGACCCCAGGGGGCAAGGGGCCAACGTCCTGACTTTC. Translation gives CATRDPRGQGANVLTF.